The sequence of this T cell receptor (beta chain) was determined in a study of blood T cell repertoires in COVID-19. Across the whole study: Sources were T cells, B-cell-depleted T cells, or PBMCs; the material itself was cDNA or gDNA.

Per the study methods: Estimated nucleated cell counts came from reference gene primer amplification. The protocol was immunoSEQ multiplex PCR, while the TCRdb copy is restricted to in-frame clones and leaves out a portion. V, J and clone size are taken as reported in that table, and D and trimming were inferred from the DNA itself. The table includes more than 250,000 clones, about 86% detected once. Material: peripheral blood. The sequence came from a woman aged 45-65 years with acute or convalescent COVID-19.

This CDR3 is CASSLAGSYEQYV. The CDR3, as DNA: TGTGCCAGCAGTCTAGCGGGTAGCTACGAGCAGTACGTC. This chain joins TRBV6-5 and TRBJ2-7; 8 bases line up with TRBD2. The germline CDR1 and CDR2 sequences are MNHEY and SVGAGI. The CDR3 is 13 amino acids. The V segment lost 5 bases and the J segment 3 bases; nucleotides outside the gene matches: 3.